Shown below are 20 T cell receptor beta chains from a single sample sequenced in a study of T cell repertoires in cytomegalovirus infection. TCRdb reprocessed the reads via MiXCR and lists one record per CDR3 protein. The table shows about 320,000 distinct CDR3 sequences, with over 7.5% occurring only once. Sequenced input: PBMCs. The receptors were sampled from a human donor in good health (CMV status not recorded). Some clones in this sample may be carry-over from other donors' samples.

At least ten counts were recorded for this clonotype. The chain recombines TRBV7-2 with TRBJ2-5, with 7 bases identical to TRBD1. Germline CDR1 and CDR2: SGHTA and FQGNSA. Trimming took 6 bases from V and 5 from J; bases not matched to a gene: 6. CDR3 length: 13 amino acids. The CDR3, as DNA: TGTGCCAGCAGTTCGGACAGGATCGAGACCCAGTACTTC. This translates into CASSSDRIETQYF.

This clonotype has only a few counts. The rearrangement links TRBV15 to TRBJ1-2, with TRBD1 matching 7 bases. After removal of 3 bases from V and 2 bases from J, the junction contained 3 bases not matched to a gene. The CDR3 has 14 amino acids. Germline CDR1 is LNHNV and CDR2 is YYDKDF (reference sequence). CDR3 coding DNA: TGTGCCACCAGCAGGACAGGGCAAAACTATGGCTACACCTTC. It is translated as CATSRTGQNYGYTF.

The CDR3 loop is CSARDPGGRNQPQHF. The CDR3 bases are TGCAGTGCTAGAGATCCAGGGGGCCGCAATCAGCCCCAGCATTTT. This chain connects TRBV20-1 to TRBJ1-5; 8 nucleotides line up with TRBD1. V lost 0 bases and J lost 2; bases outside the gene matches: 3. The CDR3 covers 15 residues. Germline CDR1 and CDR2: DFQATT and SNEGSKA (reference sequence).

This clonotype was counted between two and nine times. The chain is built from TRBV29-1 and TRBJ2-1, with D possibly matching TRBD2 (7 bases). With 6 bases removed from V and 5 bases from J, the gap between germline ends came to 23 bases. This CDR3 spans 16 amino acids. Germline V gene sequence: CDR1 SQVTM, CDR2 ANQGSEA. This CDR3 reads CSVGGGDRTANNEQFF. The CDR3 DNA follows: TGCAGCGTCGGAGGGGGGGACCGGACGGCTAACAATGAGCAGTTCTTC.

Concerning this clonotype itself: Compared with germline, one end of the junction differs, possibly owing to a read error. The chain's CDR3 is CASSLAAGYPSNCGYTF. The CDR3 DNA reads TGTGCCAGCAGCTTAGCGGCCGGATATCCCTCTAACTGTGGCTACACCTTC. The chain recombines TRBV7-9 with TRBJ1-2, with D unresolved. This CDR3 spans 17 amino acids. CDR1 is SEHNR and CDR2 is FQNEAQ in the germline V gene (reference sequence).

This clonotype was detected ten times or more. The genes are TRBV28 and TRBJ2-7; no reliable D call. V lost 7 bases and J 0 bases, leaving 7 bases between the germline ends. Germline assignment: CDR1 MDHEN and CDR2 SYDVKM. The CDR3 sequence is 12 residues long. The CDR3 coding sequence is TGTGCCAGCACCCCGAGCTCCTACGAGCAGTACTTC. It is translated as CASTPSSYEQYF.

This clonotype was seen repeatedly, ten times or more. The chain combines TRBV7-2 with TRBJ2-5, with D uncertain. The V end lost 4 bases, the J end lost 7 bases, and 10 bases lay between the germline ends. Germline CDR1 and CDR2: SGHTA and FQGNSA. This CDR3 contains 12 residues. The CDR3 region has the DNA TGTGCCAGCAGCTCTCCCCCTGGGACCCAGTACTTC. The encoded protein is CASSSPPGTQYF.

The genes are TRBV6-5 and TRBJ1-4, with D possibly matching TRBD1 (5 bases). The germline CDR1 and CDR2 sequences are MNHEY and SVGAGI. The V gene lost 5 bases and the J gene lost 7 bases, with 14 bases spanning the gap. The CDR3 covers 14 residues. The CDR3 DNA reads TGTGCCAGCAGTGGGAGGCTTGGGGGTGAAAAACTGTTTTTT. As protein: CASSGRLGGEKLFF.

There are a few counts of this clonotype. The genes are TRBV28 and TRBJ2-2; TRBD1 is a possible D gene (5 bases). The CDR3 covers 12 residues. Trimming removed 10 bases from V and 5 bases from J, with 11 bases in between. Germline CDR1 is MDHEN and CDR2 is SYDVKM. The chain's CDR3 is CATGSVTGELFF. In DNA, the CDR3 is TGTGCCACAGGGTCTGTAACCGGGGAGCTGTTTTTT.

This clonotype was seen repeatedly, ten times or more. The chain is built from TRBV12-3 or TRBV12-4 and TRBJ1-5, with D uncertain. Deletions cut 6 bases from V and 4 bases from J, with 13 bases between. The CDR3 loop spans 14 amino acids. This chain's CDR3 is CASRTRGPNQPQHF. The DNA of the CDR3 is TGTGCCAGCAGGACCAGAGGTCCGAATCAGCCCCAGCATTTT.

The chain joins TRBV6-2 or TRBV6-3 to TRBJ2-4; the match to TRBD1 covers 10 bases. The germline gives CDR1 MNHEY, CDR2 SVGEGT. J lost 8 bases, V lost 0 bases, and 13 bases had no gene match. The CDR3 runs to 18 residues. CDR3 residues: CASSYSRERDRGLDIQYF. Written as DNA, the CDR3 is TGTGCCAGCAGTTACTCGCGAGAACGGGACAGGGGCCTGGACATTCAGTACTTC.

This clonotype has at least ten counts. J is TRBJ1-1 and V is TRBV7-2; TRBD1 is a possible D gene (5 bases). V shed 2 bases and J shed 2 bases, with 15 bases lying between them. This CDR3 has 16 amino acids. The germline gives CDR1 SGHTA, CDR2 FQGNSA. CDR3 DNA sequence: TGTGCCAGCAGCTTAATAACATCAACAGGTAACACTGAAGCTTTCTTT. This translates into CASSLITSTGNTEAFF.

The chain is built from TRBV7-2 and TRBJ2-1; TRBD1 aligns across 7 bases. Trimming at V came to 5 bases and at J to 7 bases, leaving 5 bases not matched to a gene. The length of the CDR3 is 13 residues. In germline, CDR1 is SGHTA, CDR2 FQGNSA. CDR3 sequence (DNA): TGTGCCAGCAGCGTAGTCAGGGGGAATGAGCAGTTCTTC. Translated, it gives CASSVVRGNEQFF.

This clonotype was observed a handful of times. This sequence joins TRBV11-3 and TRBJ2-3, with TRBD1 matching over 9 bases. The germline CDR1 and CDR2 sequences are SGHNT and YENEEA. There are 15 residues in the CDR3. With 5 bases clipped from V and 4 bases from J, the junction kept 7 bases outside the gene matches. The CDR3 DNA reads TGTGCCAGCAGCCACGGGGACAGGGTGGCAGATACGCAGTATTTT. This gives the protein CASSHGDRVADTQYF.

This clonotype occurred many times. The V gene is TRBV7-9, the J gene TRBJ2-7; D is possibly TRBD1 or TRBD2 (6 bases each). Germline lookup yields CDR1 SEHNR and CDR2 FQNEAQ (reference sequence). V was pared by 3 bases and J by 7 bases, with 13 bases between. CDR3 length: 13 residues. In DNA form, the CDR3 reads TGTGCCAGCAGCTTGGAGGGGGATTCAGAGCAGTACTTC. It yields the protein CASSLEGDSEQYF.

Ten or more counts support this clonotype. The chain employs TRBV7-2 and TRBJ2-3, with D possibly being TRBD1 (5 bases). V lost 6 bases and J lost 6, with 22 bases in between. The V gene's germline CDR1 is SGHTA and CDR2 FQGNSA. This CDR3 is 16 amino acids long. The CDR3, as DNA: TGTGCCAGCAGGGACCATTCAGGGTTTCTCGGGGATACGCAGTATTTT. Translation gives CASRDHSGFLGDTQYF.

The genes are TRBV27 and TRBJ2-3; TRBD2 agrees at 10 bases. With V trimmed by 5 bases and J by 5 bases, 13 bases remained unmatched. The length of the CDR3 is 17 residues. Germline lookup yields CDR1 MNHEY and CDR2 SMNVEV (reference sequence). CDR3 nucleotides: TGTGCCAGCAGTACAATTCATAGCGGGGGGTTTTTAGATACGCAGTATTTT. This encodes CASSTIHSGGFLDTQYF.

The chain recombines TRBV10-3 with TRBJ1-2; TRBD1 is a possible D gene (5 bases). The CDR3 consists of 18 residues. V lost 0 bases, J lost 0 bases, and 17 bases lay in between. Germline CDR1 and CDR2: ENHRY and SYGVKD. For the CDR3, the DNA is TGTGCCATCAGTGAGTCGCCCCCCCGACAGATAGCTAACTATGGCTACACCTTC. It codes for CAISESPPRQIANYGYTF.

Comments on this clonotype: A much bigger clone sits one base away, suggesting this may be a read error. The chain employs TRBV7-2 and TRBJ2-2; D is unresolved. Germline V gene lookup returns CDR1 SGHTA and CDR2 FQGNSA. V gave up 5 bases and J gave up 7 bases, with 14 bases separating them. The CDR3 loop spans 14 amino acids. The CDR3: CTSSPDLSGGELFF. The CDR3 DNA reads as TGTACCAGCAGCCCGGACCTTTCAGGCGGGGAGCTGTTTTTT.

This clonotype has just a few counts. J is TRBJ2-4 and V is TRBV15; perhaps TRBD2 as D (6 bases). The V and J ends lost 0 bases and 0 bases respectively, with 9 bases between them. Germline lookup yields CDR1 LNHNV and CDR2 YYDKDF (reference sequence). This CDR3 is 16 amino acids long. CDR3 in DNA: TGTGCCACCAGCAGAGACGGAGGGCTAGCCAAAAACATTCAGTACTTC. This gives the protein CATSRDGGLAKNIQYF.